Below are 5 T cell receptor beta chains sequenced from a single sample in a study of post-analysis software for immune sequencing data. Sequencing libraries made from TCR beta cDNA carried unique molecular identifiers. TCRdb re-called the PCR reads with MiXCR, one entry per CDR3 protein. The sample carries fewer than 850,000 distinct CDR3 sequences, roughly 29% recorded once. Antigens of these TCRs are unknown. Whole-study results and caveats: TRBV5-6, TRBV5-1 and TRBV20-1 belonged to a set of roughly five TRBV segments that were more frequent in patients than controls.

Sample: blood. Receptor source: a girl under 18 with multiple sclerosis.

In its sample, this clonotype was seen a few times. This chain connects TRBV29-1 to TRBJ1-2; D might be TRBD1 (5 bases). Germline CDR1 SQVTM, CDR2 ANQGSEA. Trimming shortened V by 4 bases and J by 6 bases, and 9 bases separated the two germline ends. The CDR3 totals 11 residues. CDR3 nucleotide sequence: TGCAGCGTTGGCTTGGGGGATGGCTACACCTTC. Translating it yields CSVGLGDGYTF.

Turning to this clonotype: At one end the junction does not follow the germline gene, possibly because of a read error. This chain links TRBV20-1 with TRBJ1-6, with 7 bases matching TRBD1. CDR3 length equals 13 residues. Germline values: CDR1 DFQATT, CDR2 SNEGSKA (reference sequence). CDR3 sequence reads: CSATPGGISLLHF. CDR3 DNA sequence: TGCAGTGCTACTCCAGGGGGAATTTCACTCCTCCACTTT.

CDR3 sequence: CASSRTWVDYGYTF. Here the CDR3 DNA reads TGTGCCAGCAGCAGGACCTGGGTTGACTATGGCTACACCTTC. The chain combines TRBV6-6 with TRBJ1-2; no reliable D call. V lost 6 bases to trimming and J lost 3 bases, with 14 bases between them. There are 14 residues in the CDR3. Germline V gives CDR1 MNHNY, CDR2 SVGAGI (reference sequence).

This clonotype was detected a few times. The J gene is TRBJ2-7, the V gene TRBV2; 13 bases match TRBD2. This CDR3 region has 19 residues. Germline V CDR1 and CDR2: SNHLY, FYNNEI. With V trimmed by 5 bases and J by 6 bases, 19 bases remained unmatched. The CDR3 DNA reads as TGTGCCAGCAGTACGAGGCGGCTTCTAGGACTAGCGGGAGTGGGCGAGCAGTACTTC. Translation: CASSTRRLLGLAGVGEQYF.

The chain has TRBV9 and TRBJ2-1; 9 nucleotides match TRBD2. V shed 0 bases, J shed 6 bases, and the junction held 10 bases outside the gene matches. The CDR3 length is 17 residues. From germline, CDR1 is SGDLS and CDR2 YYNGEE. The CDR3 is CASSVGPGAREGNEQFF. CDR3 nucleotide sequence: TGTGCCAGCAGCGTAGGTCCGGGGGCGCGGGAGGGCAATGAGCAGTTCTTC.